These T cell receptor beta chains were read from a single sample in a study of blood T cell repertoires in COVID-19. Using immunoSEQ multiplex PCR, the repertoire was profiled, and TCRdb retains in-frame clones only, with some absent. Altogether 160,000 or so clones are present, nearly 80% being singletons, with the ten largest covering approximately 15%. Sequencing used peripheral blood. The receptors stem from a woman older than 75 with acute or convalescent COVID-19. CDR3s include the opening cysteine and the closing phenylalanine or tryptophan. Each record gives: D gene, clone size, CDR3 length, V gene, J gene, CDR3 protein, CDR3 DNA. A D gene is named only where the DNA matches it firmly. Clone size, where shown, is once, few, many, or a class for clones that have expanded.

>TRBD1|NA|14|TRBV3-1/TRBV3-2|TRBJ1-2
CASRWTGADYGYTF
TGTGCCAGCAGATGGACAGGGGCAGACTATGGCTACACCTTC
>NA|NA|14|TRBV7-9|TRBJ1-2
CASSAALRVYGYTF
TGTGCCAGCAGCGCCGCACTCAGGGTGTATGGCTACACCTTC
>TRBD1|NA|17|TRBV19|TRBJ2-7
CASSIGGSGTGPREQYF
TGTGCCAGTAGTATAGGGGGATCCGGGACAGGGCCAAGGGAGCAGTACTTC
>TRBD1|NA|15|TRBV5-1|TRBJ1-1
CASSPDRAVNTEAFF
TGCGCCAGCAGCCCGGACAGGGCTGTCAACACTGAAGCTTTCTTT
>TRBD1|NA|15|TRBV6-1|TRBJ1-1
CASSEPDRVNTEAFF
TGTGCCAGCAGTGAACCGGACAGGGTGAACACTGAAGCTTTCTTT
>TRBD1|NA|14|TRBV5-1|TRBJ2-2
CASSKGQSTGELFF
TGCGCCAGCAGCAAGGGACAGTCCACCGGGGAGCTGTTTTTT
>NA|once|15|TRBV4-2|TRBJ1-3
CASSQDLGSGNTIYF
TGTGCCAGCAGCCAAGATCTCGGCTCTGGAAACACCATATATTTT
>NA|NA|12|TRBV29-1|TRBJ2-3
CSSDRSTDTQYF
TGCAGCTCCGACAGAAGCACAGATACGCAGTATTTT
>NA|NA|14|TRBV27|TRBJ2-1
CASSSLAGYNEQFF
TGTGCCAGCAGTTCCCTGGCGGGGTACAATGAGCAGTTCTTC
>TRBD1|NA|13|TRBV29-1|TRBJ2-3
CSVADRPTDTQYF
TGCAGCGTCGCGGACAGGCCCACAGATACGCAGTATTTT
>NA|NA|15|TRBV6-5|TRBJ2-6
CASSYGSSGANVLTF
TGTGCCAGCAGTTACGGGAGTTCTGGGGCCAACGTCCTGACTTTC
>NA|NA|15|TRBV5-4|TRBJ1-1
CASSLEGAWNTEAFF
TGTGCCAGCAGCTTGGAAGGGGCGTGGAACACTGAAGCTTTCTTT
>NA|NA|13|TRBV28|TRBJ1-3
CASPRSTGNTIYF
TGTGCCAGCCCCCGGTCCACTGGAAACACCATATATTTT
>NA|NA|14|TRBV3-1/TRBV3-2|TRBJ1-5
CASSQGASNQPQHF
TGTGCCAGCAGCCAGGGAGCAAGCAATCAGCCCCAGCATTTT
>NA|NA|15|TRBV27|TRBJ1-1
CASSFRRTVNTEAFF
TGTGCCAGCAGTTTCCGACGGACAGTGAACACTGAAGCTTTCTTT
>TRBD2|NA|15|TRBV7-9|TRBJ2-2
CASSFGGRPTGELFF
TGTGCCAGCAGCTTTGGCGGGAGGCCGACCGGGGAGCTGTTTTTT
>NA|NA|14|TRBV5-1|TRBJ1-1
CASSWGSGGTEAFF
TGCGCCAGCAGCTGGGGGTCGGGGGGCACTGAAGCTTTCTTT
>TRBD2|NA|15|TRBV28|TRBJ2-4
CASSPPGGTSGIQYF
TGTGCCAGCAGCCCCCCTGGAGGGACTAGTGGCATTCAGTACTTC
>NA|NA|12|TRBV12-3/TRBV12-4|TRBJ2-2
CASSLGGGELFF
TGTGCCAGCAGCCTGGGAGGCGGGGAGCTGTTTTTT